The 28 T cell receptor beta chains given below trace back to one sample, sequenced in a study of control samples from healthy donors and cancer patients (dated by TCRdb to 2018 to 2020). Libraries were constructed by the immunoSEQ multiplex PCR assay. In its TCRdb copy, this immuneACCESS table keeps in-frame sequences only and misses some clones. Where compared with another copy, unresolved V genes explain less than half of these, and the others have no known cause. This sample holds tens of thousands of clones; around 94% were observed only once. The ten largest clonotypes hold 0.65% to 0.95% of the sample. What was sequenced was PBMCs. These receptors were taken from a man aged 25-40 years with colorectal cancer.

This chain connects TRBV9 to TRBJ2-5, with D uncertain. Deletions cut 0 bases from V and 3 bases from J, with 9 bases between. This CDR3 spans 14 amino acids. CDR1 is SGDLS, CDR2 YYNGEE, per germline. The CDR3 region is CASSVGQVEETQYF. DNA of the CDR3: TGTGCCAGCAGCGTAGGGCAGGTCGAAGAGACCCAGTACTTC. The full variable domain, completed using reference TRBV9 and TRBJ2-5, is DSGVTQTPKHLITATGQRVTLRCSPRSGDLSVYWYQQSLDQGLQFLIQYYNGEERAKGNILERFSAQQFPDLHSELNLSSLELGDSALYFCASSVGQVEETQYFGPGTRLLVL.

CDR3 sequence reads: CASSPGQGARDTQYF. The CDR3, as DNA: TGTGCCAGCAGCCCGGGACAGGGGGCTCGCGATACGCAGTATTTT. This chain uses TRBV7-9 with TRBJ2-3, with 12 nucleotides matching TRBD1. CDR3 size: 15 residues. Germline CDR1 SEHNR, CDR2 FQNEAQ (reference sequence). V was clipped by 5 bases and J by 6 bases; unmatched bases: 6.

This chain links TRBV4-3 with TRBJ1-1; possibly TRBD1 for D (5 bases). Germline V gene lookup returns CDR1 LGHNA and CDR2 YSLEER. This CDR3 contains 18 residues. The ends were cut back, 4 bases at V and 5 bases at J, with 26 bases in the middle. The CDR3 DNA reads TGCGCCAGCAGCCCCTCGTCGGCAGGGCCTTGGTCGAGTACTGAAGCTTTCTTT. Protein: CASSPSSAGPWSSTEAFF.

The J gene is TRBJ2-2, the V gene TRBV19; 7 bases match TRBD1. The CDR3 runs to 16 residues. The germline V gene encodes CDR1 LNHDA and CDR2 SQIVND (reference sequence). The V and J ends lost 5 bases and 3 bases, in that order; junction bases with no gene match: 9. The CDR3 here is CASSSRQGLDTGELFF. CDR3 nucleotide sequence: TGTGCCAGTAGTTCGCGACAGGGCCTAGACACCGGGGAGCTGTTTTTT.

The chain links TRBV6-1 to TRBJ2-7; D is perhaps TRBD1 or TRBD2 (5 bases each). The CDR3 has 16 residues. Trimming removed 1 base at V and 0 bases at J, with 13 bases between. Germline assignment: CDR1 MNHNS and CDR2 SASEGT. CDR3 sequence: CASSEVGTQSSYEQYV. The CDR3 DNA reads TGTGCCAGCAGTGAAGTCGGGACCCAGAGCTCCTACGAGCAGTACGTC.

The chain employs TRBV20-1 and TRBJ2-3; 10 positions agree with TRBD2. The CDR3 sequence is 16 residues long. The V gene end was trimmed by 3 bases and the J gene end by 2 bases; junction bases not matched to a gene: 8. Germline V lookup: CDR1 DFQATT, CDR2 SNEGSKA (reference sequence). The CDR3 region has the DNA TGCAGTGCTAGTGAGCTGACTAGCGGGTTCACAGATACGCAGTATTTT. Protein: CSASELTSGFTDTQYF.

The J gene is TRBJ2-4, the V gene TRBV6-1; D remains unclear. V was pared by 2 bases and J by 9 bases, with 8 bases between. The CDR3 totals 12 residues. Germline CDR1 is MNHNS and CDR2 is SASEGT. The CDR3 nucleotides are TGTGCCAGCAGTGAAATCGGCATCATTCAGTACTTC. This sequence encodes CASSEIGIIQYF.

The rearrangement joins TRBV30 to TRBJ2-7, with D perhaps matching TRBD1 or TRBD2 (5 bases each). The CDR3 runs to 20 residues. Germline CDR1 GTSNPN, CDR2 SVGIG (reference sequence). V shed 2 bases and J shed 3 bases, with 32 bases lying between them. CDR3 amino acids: CAWSPYILGDLGARDYEQYF. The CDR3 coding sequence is TGTGCCTGGAGTCCCTACATTTTAGGGGACCTTGGGGCGAGGGACTACGAGCAGTACTTC. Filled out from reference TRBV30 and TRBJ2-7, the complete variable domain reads SQTIHQWPATLVQPVGSPLSLECTVEGTSNPNLYWYRQAAGRGLQLLFYSVGIGQISSEVPQNLSASRPQDRQFILSSKKLLLSDSGFYLCAWSPYILGDLGARDYEQYFGPGTRLTVT.

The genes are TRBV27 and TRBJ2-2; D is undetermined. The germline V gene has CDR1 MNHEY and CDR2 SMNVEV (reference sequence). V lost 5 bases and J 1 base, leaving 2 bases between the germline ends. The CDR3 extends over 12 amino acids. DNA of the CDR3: TGTGCCAGCAGTCTGAACACCGGGGAGCTGTTTTTT. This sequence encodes CASSLNTGELFF.

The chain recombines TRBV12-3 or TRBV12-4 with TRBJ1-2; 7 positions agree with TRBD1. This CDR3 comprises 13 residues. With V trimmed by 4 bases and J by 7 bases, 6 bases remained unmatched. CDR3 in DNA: TGTGCCAGCAGTTCTGGACAGGCTCTTGGCTACACCTTC. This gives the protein CASSSGQALGYTF.

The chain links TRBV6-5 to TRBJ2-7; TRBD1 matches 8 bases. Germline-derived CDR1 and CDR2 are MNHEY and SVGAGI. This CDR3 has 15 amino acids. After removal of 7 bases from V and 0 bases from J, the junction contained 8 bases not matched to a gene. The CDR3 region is CASTFEQGDSYEQYF. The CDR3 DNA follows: TGTGCCAGCACCTTTGAACAGGGGGACTCCTACGAGCAGTACTTC.

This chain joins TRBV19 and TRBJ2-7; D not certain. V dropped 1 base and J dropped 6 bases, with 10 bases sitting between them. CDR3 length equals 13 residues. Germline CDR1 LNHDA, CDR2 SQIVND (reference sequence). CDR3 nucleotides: TGTGCCAGTAGTATAGGAGTAAAGGGCGAGCAGTACTTC. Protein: CASSIGVKGEQYF.

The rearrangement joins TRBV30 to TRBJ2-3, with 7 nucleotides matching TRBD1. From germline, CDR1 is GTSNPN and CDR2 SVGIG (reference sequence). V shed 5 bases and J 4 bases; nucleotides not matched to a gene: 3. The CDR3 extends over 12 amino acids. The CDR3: CAWQGGADTQYF. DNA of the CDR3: TGTGCCTGGCAAGGGGGCGCAGATACGCAGTATTTT.

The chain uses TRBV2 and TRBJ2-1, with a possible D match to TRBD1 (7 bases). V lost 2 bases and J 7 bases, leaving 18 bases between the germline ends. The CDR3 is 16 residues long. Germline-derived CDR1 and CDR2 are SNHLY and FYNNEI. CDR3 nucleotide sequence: TGTGCCAGCAGTGAAACGATCAGGGGGGCCTGGAATGAGCAGTTCTTC. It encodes CASSETIRGAWNEQFF.

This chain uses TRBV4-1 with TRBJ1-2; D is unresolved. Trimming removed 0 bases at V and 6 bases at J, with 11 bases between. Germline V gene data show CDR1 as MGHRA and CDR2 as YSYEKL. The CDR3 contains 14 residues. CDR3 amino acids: CASSQDHRVNGYTF. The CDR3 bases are TGCGCCAGCAGCCAAGATCACCGAGTCAATGGCTACACCTTC.

The DNA of the CDR3 is TGTGCCAGCAGTGAGGGGGCATCCCGGGGCCCTTTGGAGTACAATGAGCAGTTCTTC. Translated: CASSEGASRGPLEYNEQFF. V is TRBV6-1 and J is TRBJ2-1; D perhaps matches TRBD1 (6 bases). The CDR3 runs to 19 residues. The V gene's germline CDR1 is MNHNS and CDR2 SASEGT. The V gene lost 3 bases and the J gene lost 4 bases, with 25 bases spanning the gap.

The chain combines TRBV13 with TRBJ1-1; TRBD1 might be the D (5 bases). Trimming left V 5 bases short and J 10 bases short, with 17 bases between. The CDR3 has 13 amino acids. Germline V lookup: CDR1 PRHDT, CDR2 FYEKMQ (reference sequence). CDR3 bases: TGTGCCAGCAGCCCACCCAGGGCGGCTGGAGCTTTCTTT. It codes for CASSPPRAAGAFF.

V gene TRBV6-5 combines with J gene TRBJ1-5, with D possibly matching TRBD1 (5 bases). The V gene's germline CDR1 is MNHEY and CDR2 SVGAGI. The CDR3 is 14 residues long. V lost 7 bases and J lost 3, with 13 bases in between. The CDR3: CASNSRQLNQPQHF. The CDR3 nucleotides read TGTGCCAGCAATTCGCGACAGCTCAATCAGCCCCAGCATTTT.

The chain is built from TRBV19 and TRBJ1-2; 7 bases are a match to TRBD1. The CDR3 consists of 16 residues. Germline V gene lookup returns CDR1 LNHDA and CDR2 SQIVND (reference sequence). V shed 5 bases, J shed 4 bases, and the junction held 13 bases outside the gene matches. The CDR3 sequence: CASSEPPPRQGYGYTF. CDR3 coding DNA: TGTGCCAGTAGTGAGCCACCCCCGAGACAGGGCTATGGCTACACCTTC. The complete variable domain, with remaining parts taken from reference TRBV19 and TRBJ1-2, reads DGGITQSPKYLFRKEGQNVTLSCEQNLNHDAMYWYRQDPGQGLRLIYYSQIVNDFQKGDIAEGYSVSREKKESFPLTVTSAQKNPTAFYLCASSEPPPRQGYGYTFGSGTRLTVV.

Here the CDR3 DNA reads TGTGCCAGCAGCTTGGGACAACCTCTTGATTCACCCCTCCACTTT. It is translated as CASSLGQPLDSPLHF. The J gene is TRBJ1-6, the V gene TRBV11-2; possibly TRBD1 for D (6 bases). Trimming shortened V by 3 bases and J by 8 bases, and 14 bases separated the two germline ends. This CDR3 contains 15 residues. Per germline, CDR1 SGHAT and CDR2 FQNNGV.

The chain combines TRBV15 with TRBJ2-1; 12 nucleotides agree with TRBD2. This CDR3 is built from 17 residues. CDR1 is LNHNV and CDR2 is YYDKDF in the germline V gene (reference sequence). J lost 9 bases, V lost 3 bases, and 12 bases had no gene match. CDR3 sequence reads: CATSRTSGGVGSGEQFF. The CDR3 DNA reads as TGTGCCACCAGCAGGACTAGCGGGGGAGTGGGTTCTGGTGAGCAGTTCTTC.

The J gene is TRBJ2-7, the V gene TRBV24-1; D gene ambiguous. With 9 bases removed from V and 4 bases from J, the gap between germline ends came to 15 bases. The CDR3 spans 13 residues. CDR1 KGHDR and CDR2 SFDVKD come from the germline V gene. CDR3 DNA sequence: TGTGCCACCTACCCCGGGTTACGGTACGAGCAGTACGTC. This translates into CATYPGLRYEQYV.

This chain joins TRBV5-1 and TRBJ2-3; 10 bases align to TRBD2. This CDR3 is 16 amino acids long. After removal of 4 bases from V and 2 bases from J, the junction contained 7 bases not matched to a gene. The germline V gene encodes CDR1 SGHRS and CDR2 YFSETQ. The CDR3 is CASSRLSGGVTDTQYF. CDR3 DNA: TGCGCCAGCAGCCGTCTAAGCGGGGGGGTCACAGATACGCAGTATTTT.

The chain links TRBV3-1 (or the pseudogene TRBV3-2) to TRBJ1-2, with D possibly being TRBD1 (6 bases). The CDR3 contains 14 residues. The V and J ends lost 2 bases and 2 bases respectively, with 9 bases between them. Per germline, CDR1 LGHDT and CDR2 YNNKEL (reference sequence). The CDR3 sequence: CASSQQGSNYGYTF. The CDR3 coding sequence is TGTGCCAGCAGCCAACAGGGGTCGAACTATGGCTACACCTTC.

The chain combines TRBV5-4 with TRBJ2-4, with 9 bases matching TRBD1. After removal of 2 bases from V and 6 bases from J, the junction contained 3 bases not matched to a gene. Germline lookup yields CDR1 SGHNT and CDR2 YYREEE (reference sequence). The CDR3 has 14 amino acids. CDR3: CASSLKDRGNIQYF. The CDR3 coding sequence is TGTGCCAGCAGCTTAAAGGACAGGGGAAACATTCAGTACTTC.

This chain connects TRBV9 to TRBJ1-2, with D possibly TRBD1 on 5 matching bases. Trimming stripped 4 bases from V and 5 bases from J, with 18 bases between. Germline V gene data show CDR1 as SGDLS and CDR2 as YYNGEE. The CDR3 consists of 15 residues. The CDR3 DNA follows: TGTGCCAGCAGCCTTCTACCGGGTGGGGCGTATGGCTACACCTTC. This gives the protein CASSLLPGGAYGYTF. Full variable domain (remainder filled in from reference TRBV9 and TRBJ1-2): DSGVTQTPKHLITATGQRVTLRCSPRSGDLSVYWYQQSLDQGLQFLIQYYNGEERAKGNILERFSAQQFPDLHSELNLSSLELGDSALYFCASSLLPGGAYGYTFGSGTRLTVV.

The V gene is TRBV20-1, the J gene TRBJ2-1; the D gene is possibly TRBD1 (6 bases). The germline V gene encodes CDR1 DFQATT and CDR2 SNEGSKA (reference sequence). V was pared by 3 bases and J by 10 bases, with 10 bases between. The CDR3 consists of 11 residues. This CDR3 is CSASAGTEQFF. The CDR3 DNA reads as TGCAGTGCTAGCGCTGGGACAGAGCAGTTCTTC.

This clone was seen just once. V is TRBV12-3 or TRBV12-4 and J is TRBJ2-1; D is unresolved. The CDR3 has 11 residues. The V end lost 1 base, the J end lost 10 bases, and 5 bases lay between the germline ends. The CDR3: CASSLEGEQFF. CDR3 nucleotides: TGTGCCAGCAGTTTAGAGGGCGAGCAGTTCTTC.